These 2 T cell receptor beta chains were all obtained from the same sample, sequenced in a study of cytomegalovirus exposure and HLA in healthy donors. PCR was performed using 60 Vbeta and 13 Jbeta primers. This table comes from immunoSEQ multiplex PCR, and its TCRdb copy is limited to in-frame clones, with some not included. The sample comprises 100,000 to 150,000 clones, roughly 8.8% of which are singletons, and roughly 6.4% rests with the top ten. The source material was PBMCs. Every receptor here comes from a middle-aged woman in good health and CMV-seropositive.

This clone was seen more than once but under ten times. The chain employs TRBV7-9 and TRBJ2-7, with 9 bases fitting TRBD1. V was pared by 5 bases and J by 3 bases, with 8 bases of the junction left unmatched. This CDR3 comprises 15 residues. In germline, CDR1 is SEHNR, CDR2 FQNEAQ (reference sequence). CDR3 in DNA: TGTGCCAGCAGCCCCGGACAGGGGTCTTACTACGAGCAGTACTTC. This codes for CASSPGQGSYYEQYF.

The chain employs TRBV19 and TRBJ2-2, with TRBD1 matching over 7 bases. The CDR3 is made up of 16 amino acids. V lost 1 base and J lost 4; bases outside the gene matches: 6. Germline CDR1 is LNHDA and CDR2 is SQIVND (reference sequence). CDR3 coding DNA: TGTGCCAGTAGTATAGGGTGGGCAGGGGGCACCGGGGAGCTGTTTTTT. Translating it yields CASSIGWAGGTGELFF.